Below are 3 T cell receptor beta chains sequenced from a single sample in a study of identical twins. TCRdb re-derived calls from the 5' RACE reads in MiXCR, one entry per CDR3 protein. The sample holds a few hundred thousand distinct CDR3 sequences; roughly an eighth are singletons and the top ten take approximately 0.98%. The same specimen was also included in a second study, on yellow fever vaccine responses in identical twins.

The source material was CD4+ T cells sorted from blood. The receptor set was obtained from a woman between 18 and 29 years old in good health.

The sample holds a few counts of this clonotype. The V gene is TRBV7-2, the J gene TRBJ2-7; D not certain. Germline V gene lookup returns CDR1 SGHTA and CDR2 FQGNSA. This CDR3 contains 13 residues. Between the trimmed V and J ends, which lost 5 bases and 6 bases, there was a span of 14 bases. CDR3 residues: CASSKDPLGEQYF. CDR3 bases: TGTGCCAGCAGCAAAGATCCTCTTGGCGAGCAGTACTTC. The entire variable domain, with the rest obtained from reference TRBV7-2 and TRBJ2-7, is as follows: GAGVSQSPSNKVTEKGKDVELRCDPISGHTALYWYRQSLGQGLEFLIYFQGNSAPDKSGLPSDRFSAERTGGSVSTLTIQRTQQEDSAVYLCASSKDPLGEQYFGPGTRLTVT.

This clonotype appeared a few times. This chain links TRBV5-1 with TRBJ2-2, with 11 nucleotides matching TRBD2. The CDR3 has 18 amino acids. V dropped 4 bases and J dropped 0; count of bases not matched to a gene: 8. The germline V gene has CDR1 SGHRS and CDR2 YFSETQ. The CDR3: CASSLASGGFPNTGELFF. The CDR3, as DNA: TGCGCCAGCAGCCTTGCTAGCGGGGGGTTCCCGAACACCGGGGAGCTGTTTTTT.

This clonotype occurred a few times. V usage is TRBV11-2 and J usage is TRBJ2-7, with D unresolved. Trimming removed 0 bases from V and 6 bases from J, with 12 bases in between. The CDR3 extends over 14 amino acids. Germline loops: CDR1 SGHAT, CDR2 FQNNGV. CDR3 nucleotides: TGTGCCAGCAGCTTAGAACCGGGTTCTGGCGAGCAGTACTTC. Protein: CASSLEPGSGEQYF.